The clone carrying this T cell receptor (beta chain) was recorded a few times. The antigen is not known. Germline CDR1 is MNHEY and CDR2 is SVGAGI. The trim removed 6 bases at V and 1 base at J, leaving 6 bases unmatched. The CDR3 is made up of 14 amino acids. This sample stems from a study of cytomegalovirus exposure and HLA in healthy donors. Overall study results and limits: Most TCR sequences were seen very rarely across donors, but some public TCRs occurred in many. In vitro work confirmed that three CMV-associated chains recognize CMV antigens.

60 Vbeta and 13 Jbeta primers were used in PCR. TCRdb's copy holds only in-frame clones and misses some; the assay was immunoSEQ multiplex PCR. This sample has approximately 200,000 clones; roughly 83% occur once, and the top ten carry 0.2% to 0.3%. Input material: PBMCs. This chain links TRBV6-5 with TRBJ2-7, with 7 nucleotides matching TRBD1. The source is a boy between 10 and 17 years old in good health and CMV-seronegative. This CDR3 reads CASRSGTASYEQYF. Written as DNA, the CDR3 is TGTGCCAGCAGATCCGGGACAGCATCCTACGAGCAGTACTTC.